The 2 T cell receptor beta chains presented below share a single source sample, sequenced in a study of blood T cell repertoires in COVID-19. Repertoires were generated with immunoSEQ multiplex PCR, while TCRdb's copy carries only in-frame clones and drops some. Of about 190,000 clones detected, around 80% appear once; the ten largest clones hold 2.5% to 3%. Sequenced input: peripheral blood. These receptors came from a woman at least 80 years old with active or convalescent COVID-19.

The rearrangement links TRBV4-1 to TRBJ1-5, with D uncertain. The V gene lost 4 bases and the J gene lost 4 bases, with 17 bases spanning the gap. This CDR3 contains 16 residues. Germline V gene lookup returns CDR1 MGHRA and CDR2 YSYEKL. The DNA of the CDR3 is TGCGCCAGCAGCCTTCTGGGAGGGTCGACAAATCAGCCCCAGCATTTT. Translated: CASSLLGGSTNQPQHF.

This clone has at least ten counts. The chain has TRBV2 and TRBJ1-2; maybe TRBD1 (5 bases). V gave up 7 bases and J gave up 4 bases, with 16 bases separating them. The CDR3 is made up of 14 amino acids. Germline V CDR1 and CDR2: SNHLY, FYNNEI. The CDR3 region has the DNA TGTGCCAGCAACCCTACCTTGGGGCGCTATGGCTACACCTTC. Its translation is CASNPTLGRYGYTF.